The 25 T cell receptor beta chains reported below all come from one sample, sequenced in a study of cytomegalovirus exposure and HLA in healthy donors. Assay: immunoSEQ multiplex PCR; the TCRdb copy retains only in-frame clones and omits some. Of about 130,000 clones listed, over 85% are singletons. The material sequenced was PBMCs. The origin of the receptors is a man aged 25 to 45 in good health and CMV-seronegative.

The chain's CDR3 is CASSPGQTYEQYF. Here the CDR3 DNA reads TGTGCCAGCAGTCCCGGACAGACCTACGAGCAGTACTTC. The rearrangement joins TRBV27 to TRBJ2-7; D is possibly TRBD1 (6 bases). CDR3 length: 13 residues. Trimming left V 5 bases short and J 2 bases short, with 10 bases between. In germline, CDR1 is MNHEY, CDR2 SMNVEV (reference sequence).

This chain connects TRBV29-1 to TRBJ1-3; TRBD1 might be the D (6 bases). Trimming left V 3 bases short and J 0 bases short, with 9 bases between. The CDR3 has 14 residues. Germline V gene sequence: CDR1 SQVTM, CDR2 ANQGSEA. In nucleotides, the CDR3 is TGCAGCGTTGAGGACAGCAGCTCTGGAAACACCATATATTTT. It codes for CSVEDSSSGNTIYF.

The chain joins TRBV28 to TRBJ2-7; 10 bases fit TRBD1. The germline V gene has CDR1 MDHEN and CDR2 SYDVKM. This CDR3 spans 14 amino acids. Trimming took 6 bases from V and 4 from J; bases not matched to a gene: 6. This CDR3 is CASRLRTGGYEQYF. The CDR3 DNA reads TGTGCCAGCAGACTCCGGACAGGGGGTTACGAGCAGTACTTC.

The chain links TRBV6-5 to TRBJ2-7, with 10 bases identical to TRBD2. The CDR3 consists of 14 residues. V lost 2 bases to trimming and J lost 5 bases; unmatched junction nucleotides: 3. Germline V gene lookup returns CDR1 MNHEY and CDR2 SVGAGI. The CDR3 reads CASSYERGGHEQYF. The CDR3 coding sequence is TGTGCCAGCAGTTACGAGCGGGGGGGCCACGAGCAGTACTTC.

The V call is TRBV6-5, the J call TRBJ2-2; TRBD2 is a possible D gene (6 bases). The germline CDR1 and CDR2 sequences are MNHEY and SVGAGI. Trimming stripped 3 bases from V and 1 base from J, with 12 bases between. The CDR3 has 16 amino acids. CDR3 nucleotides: TGTGCCAGCAGTTATGCGGGAAGAGGGAACACCGGGGAGCTGTTTTTT. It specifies CASSYAGRGNTGELFF.

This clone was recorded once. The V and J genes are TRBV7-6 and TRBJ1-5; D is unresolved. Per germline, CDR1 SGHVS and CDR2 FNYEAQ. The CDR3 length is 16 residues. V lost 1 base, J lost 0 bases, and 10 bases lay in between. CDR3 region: CASSLGVGVSNQPQHF. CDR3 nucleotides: TGTGCCAGCAGCTTAGGCGTCGGGGTTAGCAATCAGCCCCAGCATTTT.

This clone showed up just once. The CDR3 loop is CASSLARQGAHNEQFF. The CDR3 DNA reads TGCGCCAGCAGCTTGGCCAGACAGGGGGCCCACAATGAGCAGTTCTTC. This rearrangement joins TRBV5-1 to TRBJ2-1; 10 bases are shared with TRBD1. The CDR3 extends over 16 amino acids. CDR1 SGHRS and CDR2 YFSETQ come from the germline V gene. V shed 0 bases, J shed 5 bases, and the junction held 5 bases outside the gene matches. The full variable domain, rest sourced from reference TRBV5-1 and TRBJ2-1, is KAGVTQTPRYLIKTRGQQVTLSCSPISGHRSVSWYQQTPGQGLQFLFEYFSETQRNKGNFPGRFSGRQFSNSRSEMNVSTLELGDSALYLCASSLARQGAHNEQFFGPGTRLTVL.

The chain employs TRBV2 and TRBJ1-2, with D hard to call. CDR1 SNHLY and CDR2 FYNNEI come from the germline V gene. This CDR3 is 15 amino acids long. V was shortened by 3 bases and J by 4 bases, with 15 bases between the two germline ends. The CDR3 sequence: CASSEVPPGSYGYTF. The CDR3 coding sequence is TGTGCCAGCAGTGAGGTCCCTCCGGGGAGCTATGGCTACACCTTC.

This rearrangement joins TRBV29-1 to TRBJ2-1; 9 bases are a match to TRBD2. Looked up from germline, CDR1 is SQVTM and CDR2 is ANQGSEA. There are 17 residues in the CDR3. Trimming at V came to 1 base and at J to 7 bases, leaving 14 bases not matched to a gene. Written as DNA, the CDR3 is TGCAGCGTTGAAGTCCCGGCGGGGGGGCCGCCCGGGAATGAGCAGTTCTTC. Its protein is CSVEVPAGGPPGNEQFF.

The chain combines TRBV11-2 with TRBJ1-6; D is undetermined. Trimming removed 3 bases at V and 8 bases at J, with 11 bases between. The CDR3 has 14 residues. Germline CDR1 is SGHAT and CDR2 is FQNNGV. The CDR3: CASSFGREDSPLHF. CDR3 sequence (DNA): TGTGCCAGCAGCTTCGGACGGGAAGATTCACCCCTCCACTTT.

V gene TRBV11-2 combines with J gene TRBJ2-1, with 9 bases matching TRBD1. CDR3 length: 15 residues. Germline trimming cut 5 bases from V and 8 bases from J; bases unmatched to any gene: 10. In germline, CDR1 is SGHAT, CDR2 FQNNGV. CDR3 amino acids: CASSPGQGRGHEQFF. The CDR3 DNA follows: TGTGCCAGCAGCCCGGGACAGGGTCGGGGACATGAGCAGTTCTTC.

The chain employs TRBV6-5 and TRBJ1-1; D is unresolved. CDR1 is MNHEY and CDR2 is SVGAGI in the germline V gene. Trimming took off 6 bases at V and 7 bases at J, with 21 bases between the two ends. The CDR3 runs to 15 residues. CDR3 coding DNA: TGTGCCAGCAGACCGACACCGGGATCGGTGGTTGAAGCTTTCTTT. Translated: CASRPTPGSVVEAFF.

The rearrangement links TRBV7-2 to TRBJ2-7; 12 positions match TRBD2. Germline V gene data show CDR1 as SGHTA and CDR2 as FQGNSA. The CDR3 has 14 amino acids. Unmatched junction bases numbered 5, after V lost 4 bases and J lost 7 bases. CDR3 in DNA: TGTGCCAGCAGCTCCCGACTAGCGGGGGCTGAGCAGTACTTC. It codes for CASSSRLAGAEQYF.

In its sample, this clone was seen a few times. The CDR3 coding sequence is TGTGCCAGCAGTTTATTCGCAGGGGGCGAGAATTCACCCCTCCACTTT. Its translation is CASSLFAGGENSPLHF. This chain joins TRBV27 and TRBJ1-6; 8 bases are shared with TRBD1. The CDR3 length is 16 residues. Trimming took 1 base from V and 7 from J; bases not matched to a gene: 6. Germline loops: CDR1 MNHEY, CDR2 SMNVEV (reference sequence).

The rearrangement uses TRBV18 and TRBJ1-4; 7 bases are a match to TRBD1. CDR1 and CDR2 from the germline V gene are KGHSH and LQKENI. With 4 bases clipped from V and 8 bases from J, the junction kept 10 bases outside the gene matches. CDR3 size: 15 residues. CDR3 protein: CASSLRRGPEEKLFF. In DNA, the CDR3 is TGTGCCAGCTCACTAAGAAGGGGGCCGGAGGAAAAACTGTTTTTT.

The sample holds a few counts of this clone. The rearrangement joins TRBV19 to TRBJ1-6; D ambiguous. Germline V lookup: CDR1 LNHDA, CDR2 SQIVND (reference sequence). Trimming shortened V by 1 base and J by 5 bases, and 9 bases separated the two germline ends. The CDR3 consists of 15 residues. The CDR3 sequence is CASSIGSADNSPLHF. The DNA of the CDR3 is TGTGCCAGTAGTATAGGCAGCGCCGATAATTCACCCCTCCACTTT.

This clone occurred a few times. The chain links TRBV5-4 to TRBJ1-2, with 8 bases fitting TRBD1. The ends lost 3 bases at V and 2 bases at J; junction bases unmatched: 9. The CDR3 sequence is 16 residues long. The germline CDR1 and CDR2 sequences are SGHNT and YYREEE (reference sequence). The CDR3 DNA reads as TGTGCCAGCAGCTACGACAGGGGCGAATGGAACTATGGCTACACCTTC. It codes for CASSYDRGEWNYGYTF.

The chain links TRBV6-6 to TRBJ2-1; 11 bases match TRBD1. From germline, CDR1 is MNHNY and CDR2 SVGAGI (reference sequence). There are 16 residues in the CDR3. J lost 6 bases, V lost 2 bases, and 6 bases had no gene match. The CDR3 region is CASSYHPGQGANEQFF. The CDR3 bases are TGTGCCAGCAGTTACCACCCCGGACAGGGGGCCAATGAGCAGTTCTTC.

For the CDR3, the DNA is TGTGCCAGCAGTTCCCTGAGGGGGCGGCAAGATACGCAGTATTTT. Protein sequence: CASSSLRGRQDTQYF. The chain is built from TRBV6-1 and TRBJ2-3, with TRBD1 identical over 7 bases. V gave up 5 bases and J gave up 5 bases; unmatched junction bases: 10. Per germline, CDR1 MNHNS and CDR2 SASEGT. The CDR3 has 15 amino acids.

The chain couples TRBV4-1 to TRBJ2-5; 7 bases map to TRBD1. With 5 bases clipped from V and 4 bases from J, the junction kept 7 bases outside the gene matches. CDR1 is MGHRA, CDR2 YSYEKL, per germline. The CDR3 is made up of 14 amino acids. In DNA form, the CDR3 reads TGCGCCAGCAGCACGCCCTCAGGGGGAGAGACCCAGTACTTC. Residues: CASSTPSGGETQYF.

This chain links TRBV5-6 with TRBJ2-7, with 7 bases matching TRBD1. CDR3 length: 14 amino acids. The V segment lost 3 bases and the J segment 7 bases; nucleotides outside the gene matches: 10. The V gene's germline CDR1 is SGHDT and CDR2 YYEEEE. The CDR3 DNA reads TGTGCCAGCAGCTCTTGGACAGGCTTAGAGGAGCAGTACTTC. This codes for CASSSWTGLEEQYF.

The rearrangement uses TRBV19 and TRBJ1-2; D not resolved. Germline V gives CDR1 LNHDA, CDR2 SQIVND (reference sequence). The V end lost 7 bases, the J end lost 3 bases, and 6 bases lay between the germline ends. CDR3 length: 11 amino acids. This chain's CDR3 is CASNSDYGYTF. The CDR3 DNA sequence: TGTGCCAGTAATAGCGACTATGGCTACACCTTC.

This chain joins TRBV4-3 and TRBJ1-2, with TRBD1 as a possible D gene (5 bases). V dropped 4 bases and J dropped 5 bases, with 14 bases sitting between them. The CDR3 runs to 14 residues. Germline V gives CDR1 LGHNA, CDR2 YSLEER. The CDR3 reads CASSPAGGDYGYTF. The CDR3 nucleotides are TGCGCCAGCAGCCCCGCCGGGGGAGATTATGGCTACACCTTC.

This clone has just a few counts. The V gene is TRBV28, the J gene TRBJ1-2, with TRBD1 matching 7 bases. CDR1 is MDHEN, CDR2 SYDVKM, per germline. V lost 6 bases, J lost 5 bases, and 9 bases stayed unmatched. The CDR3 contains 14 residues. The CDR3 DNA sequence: TGTGCCAGCAGACTTCCGGACAGGCGGTATGGCTACACCTTC. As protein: CASRLPDRRYGYTF.

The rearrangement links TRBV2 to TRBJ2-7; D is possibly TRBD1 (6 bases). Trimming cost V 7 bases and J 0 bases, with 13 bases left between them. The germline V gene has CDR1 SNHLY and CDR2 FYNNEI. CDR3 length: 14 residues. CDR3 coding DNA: TGTGCCAGCAACCTACAGGGCAGCTCCTACGAGCAGTACTTC. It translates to CASNLQGSSYEQYF.